This T cell receptor beta chain emerged from a study of OX40 agonist ivuxolimab in advanced cancers. Background on the study: Patients enrolled in dose escalation were diagnosed with hepatocellular carcinoma, melanoma, renal cell or head and neck cancer. A male proportion of just over 80% was recorded, with mean age roughly 62 years and range 23 to 79.

CDR3 length equals 14 residues. Trimming shortened V by 2 bases and J by 6 bases, and 14 bases separated the two germline ends. Germline V gives CDR1 KGHSH, CDR2 LQKENI. The protocol was immunoSEQ multiplex PCR, while the TCRdb copy is restricted to in-frame clones and leaves out a portion. The data contain over 95,000 clones, 91% of them singletons. The specimen comprised CD4+ or CD8+ T cells sorted from blood, sampled in a trial of the OX40 agonist ivuxolimab. The source is an adult with an advanced solid tumor such as melanoma, head and neck, liver or kidney cancer. The chain is built from TRBV18 and TRBJ2-7, with D uncertain. The chain's CDR3 is CASSPDGERIEQYF. The CDR3, as DNA: TGTGCCAGCTCACCAGACGGTGAGAGGATCGAGCAGTACTTC.